These 8 T cell receptor beta chains share one sample of origin, sequenced in a study of cytotoxic CD8 clonotypes in ibrutinib-treated CLL. The assay was immunoSEQ multiplex PCR, and TCRdb's table has in-frame clones only and misses some. The repertoire has 130,000 or so clones, 75% to 85% of them found once; the top ten carry roughly 13%. The specimen comprised PBMCs, sampled after 12 months of ibrutinib treatment. The receptor source for this set is a human donor with chronic lymphocytic leukemia.

The chain couples TRBV5-6 to TRBJ1-2, with unresolved D. From germline, CDR1 is SGHDT and CDR2 YYEEEE. V shed 0 bases and J shed 4 bases, with 7 bases lying between them. This CDR3 has 13 amino acids. The CDR3 loop reads CASSLGRPYGYTF. CDR3 bases: TGTGCCAGCAGCTTGGGCAGGCCCTATGGCTACACCTTC.

CDR3 DNA sequence: TGTGCCAGCAGACCGACAGGGGTAAATGAGCAGTTCTTC. Its protein product is CASRPTGVNEQFF. The V gene is TRBV13, the J gene TRBJ2-1; TRBD1 matches 8 bases. The V and J ends lost 6 bases and 7 bases, in that order; junction bases with no gene match: 5. The length of the CDR3 is 13 residues. CDR1 PRHDT and CDR2 FYEKMQ come from the germline V gene (reference sequence).

This chain links TRBV11-2 with TRBJ2-3; TRBD2 matches at 7 bases. V lost 5 bases and J lost 3; bases outside the gene matches: 8. The V gene's germline CDR1 is SGHAT and CDR2 FQNNGV. This CDR3 has 15 amino acids. Here the CDR3 reads CASSLAVAWTDTQYF. The CDR3 DNA is TGTGCCAGCAGCCTAGCGGTGGCTTGGACAGATACGCAGTATTTT.

Concerning this clone: Germline is not matched at one junction end, which may reflect a read error. The chain employs TRBV15 and TRBJ2-7; tentative D call: TRBD2 (5 bases). This CDR3 contains 13 residues. Germline values: CDR1 LNHNV, CDR2 YYDKDF (reference sequence). CDR3 in amino acids: CATSRDRAGPGNF. In nucleotides, the CDR3 is TGTGCCACCAGCAGAGATCGGGCAGGCCCCGGGAACTTC.

The chain couples TRBV10-3 to TRBJ2-5; TRBD2 matches 9 bases. The trim removed 5 bases at V and 2 bases at J, leaving 6 bases unmatched. The V gene's germline CDR1 is ENHRY and CDR2 SYGVKD. The CDR3 sequence is 15 residues long. The CDR3, as DNA: TGTGCCATCAGTAAACTAGCGGGCGGGCAAGAGACCCAGTACTTC. Encoded protein: CAISKLAGGQETQYF.

This chain connects TRBV6-6 to TRBJ2-7, with D possibly called TRBD1 or TRBD2 (5 bases each). Trimming cost V 5 bases and J 5 bases, with 13 bases left between them. Germline assignment: CDR1 MNHNY and CDR2 SVGAGI (reference sequence). The CDR3 is 13 amino acids. The CDR3 here is CASSAPGTNEQYF. The CDR3, as DNA: TGTGCCAGCAGTGCTCCCGGGACGAACGAGCAGTACTTC.

The genes are TRBV19 and TRBJ1-5; possibly TRBD1 for D (5 bases). In germline, CDR1 is LNHDA, CDR2 SQIVND (reference sequence). The V end lost 7 bases, the J end lost 3 bases, and 13 bases lay between the germline ends. This CDR3 has 14 amino acids. The CDR3 bases are TGTGCCAGTAACCGGGCCAGGGACAATCAGCCCCAGCATTTT. This gives the protein CASNRARDNQPQHF.

The chain couples TRBV28 to TRBJ2-3; D uncertain. The CDR3 is made up of 12 amino acids. Trimming took off 6 bases at V and 0 bases at J, with 4 bases between the two ends. Germline values: CDR1 MDHEN, CDR2 SYDVKM. The CDR3 DNA reads as TGTGCCAGCAGGGTTAGCACAGATACGCAGTATTTT. It translates to CASRVSTDTQYF.